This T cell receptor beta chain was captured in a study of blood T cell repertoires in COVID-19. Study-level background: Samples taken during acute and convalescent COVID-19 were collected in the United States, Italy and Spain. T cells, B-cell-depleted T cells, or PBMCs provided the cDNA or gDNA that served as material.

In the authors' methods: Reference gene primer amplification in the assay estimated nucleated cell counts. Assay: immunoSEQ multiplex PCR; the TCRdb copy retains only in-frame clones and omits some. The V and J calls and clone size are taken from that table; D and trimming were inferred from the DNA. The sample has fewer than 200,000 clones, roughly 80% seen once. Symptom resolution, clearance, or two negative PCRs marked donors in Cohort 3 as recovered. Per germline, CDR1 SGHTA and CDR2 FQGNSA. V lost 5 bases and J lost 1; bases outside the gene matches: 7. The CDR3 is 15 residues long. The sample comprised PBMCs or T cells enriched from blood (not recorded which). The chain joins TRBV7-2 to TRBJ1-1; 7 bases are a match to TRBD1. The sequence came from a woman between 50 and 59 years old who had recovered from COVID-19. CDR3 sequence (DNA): TGTGCCAGCAGCACAAGACAGGGCTGGAACACTGAAGCTTTCTTT. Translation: CASSTRQGWNTEAFF.